The entry below gives a single T cell receptor (beta chain) sequence along with its context. Its antigen is unknown. No base quality information exists; no much larger clone differs at one position. Libraries were built with PCR. TCRdb shows the sequencer as Illumina HiSeq 2500. TCR libraries were prepared with molecular barcoding, using unique molecular identifiers to normalize TCRbeta repertoire quantification. The public sequencing data were trimmed at Q25 with fastp and processed into clonotypes with MiXCR by TCRdb, which kept only in-frame beta chains. Identical CDR3 protein sequences are pooled into one entry, listed with their most common genes and DNA. The sample table lists hundreds of thousands of distinct CDR3 sequences, nearly 8% of them with a count of one. Of the sample, 9.1% falls within the top ten clones. Per the publication, the treatment or condition label means: allogeneic hematopoietic cell transplantation with graft depleted of TCRalphabeta T cells and CD19 B cells. The transplant recipients were children given TCRalphabeta/CD19-depleted allogeneic hematopoietic cell grafts.

CDR1 and CDR2 are read off the germline V gene as SGHVS and FNYEAQ. Germline trimming amounts to 3 bases on V and 5 bases on J, with 6 as the count of junction bases outside the gene matches. Including cysteine and phenylalanine, the CDR3 has 16 amino acids. Only CDR3 DNA is held: 48 bases, read in frame from base 1. These data belong to a study of T-cell reconstitution after alpha-beta-depleted transplantation in children (dated by TCRdb to the mid-2010s). In the study overall: Using TCR repertoire profiling, the study followed T-cell immune reconstitution in a quantitative way in children after TCRalphabeta/CD19-depleted allogeneic hematopoietic cell transplantation. General findings and caveats noted by the study authors: The high TCRbeta diversity at day 60 in some patients was ascribed to recipient T cells and intrathymic progenitors that had survived conditioning. The apparently early alphabetaT-cell count recovery about two months after transplant was reportedly dependent on only several hundred rapidly expanded clones derived from non-depleted graft cells. Over the following months the frequencies of hyperexpanded clones went down, and after one year T-cell counts and TCRbeta diversity were mostly credited to newly produced T cells.

This specimen was peripheral blood, taken 360 days after TCRalphabeta/CD19-depleted stem cell transplant. This clonotype was obtained from a female patient aged 2-9 years who had a stem cell transplant for Fanconi anemia, so the T cells may come from the graft donor. The chain joins TRBV7-6 to TRBJ2-1; TRBD2 fits 11 bases in the junction. The DNA reads as follows: TGTGCCAGCAGCTTTTTTAGCGGGGGGGCTAACAATGAGCAGTTCTTC. Translated, this is CASSFFSGGANNEQFF. Extended through the reference TRBV7-6 and TRBJ2-1 proteins, this CDR3 yields the full variable domain: GAGVSQSPRYKVTKRGQDVALRCDPISGHVSLYWYRQALGQGPEFLTYFNYEAQQDKSGLPNDRFSAERPEGSISTLTIQRTEQRDSAMYRCASSFFSGGANNEQFFGPGTRLTVL.